This T cell receptor (beta chain) was identified in a study of CD8 T cells in ankylosing spondylitis. TCRdb analysed the 5' RACE reads with MiXCR anew, one entry per CDR3 protein. Among about 190,000 distinct CDR3 sequences listed, approximately 13% were seen once. The CDR3 length is 17 residues. From germline, CDR1 is LNHNV and CDR2 YYDKDF (reference sequence). Trimming removed 6 bases from V and 0 bases from J, with 15 bases in between. The chain joins TRBV15 to TRBJ2-6; D is unresolved. Sequenced input: blood, either unsorted or a sorted T cell fraction (not recorded which). This TCR derives from a female donor with ankylosing spondylitis or in good health (not recorded which). The CDR3 loop reads CATSVKGSLSGANVLTF. The CDR3 DNA reads TGTGCCACCAGTGTTAAGGGCAGCCTCTCTGGGGCCAACGTCCTGACTTTC. Combining the CDR3 with reference TRBV15 and TRBJ2-6 gives the whole variable domain DAMVIQNPRYQVTQFGKPVTLSCSQTLNHNVMYWYQQKSSQAPKLLFHYYDKDFNNEADTPDNFQSRRPNTSFCFLDIRSPGLGDTAMYLCATSVKGSLSGANVLTFGAGSRLTVL.